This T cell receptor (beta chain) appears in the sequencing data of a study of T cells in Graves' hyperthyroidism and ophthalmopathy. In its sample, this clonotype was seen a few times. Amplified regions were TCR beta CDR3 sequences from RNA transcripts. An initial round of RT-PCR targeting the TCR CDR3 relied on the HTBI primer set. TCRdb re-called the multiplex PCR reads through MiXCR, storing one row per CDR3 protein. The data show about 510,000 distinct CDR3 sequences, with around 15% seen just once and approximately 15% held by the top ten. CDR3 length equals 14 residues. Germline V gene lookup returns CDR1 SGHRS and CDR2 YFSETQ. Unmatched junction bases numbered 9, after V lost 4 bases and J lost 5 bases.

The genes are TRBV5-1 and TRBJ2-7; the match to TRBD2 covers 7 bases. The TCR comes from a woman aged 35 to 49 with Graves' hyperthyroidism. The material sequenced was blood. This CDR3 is CASSQVSGMNEQYF. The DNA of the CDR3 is TGCGCCAGCAGCCAAGTAAGCGGGATGAACGAGCAGTACTTC.